The rows below give T cell receptor beta chains drawn from one sample of a study of brain T cells in children with intractable seizures. Some clones are missing from TCRdb's copy, which holds only in-frame ones; the method was immunoSEQ multiplex PCR. There are about 340,000 clones in the sample; more than 85% occur only once, and 5.7% lies in the top ten. The specimen was peripheral blood, collected 4 to 6 months after surgery. These receptors came from a boy less than two years old with tuberous sclerosis and intractable seizures. CDR3s include the opening cysteine and the closing phenylalanine or tryptophan. Each record gives: V gene, D gene, J gene, CDR3 length, clone size, CDR3 protein, CDR3 DNA. D genes are given only for firm matches. Rows give clone size only sometimes, using once, few, many, or a class for an expanded clone.

v_call: TRBV30; d_call: .; j_call: TRBJ1-1; cdr3_length: 13; clone_size: .; cdr3_aa: CAWSVGAPTEAFF; cdr3_nt: TGTGCCTGGAGCGTAGGGGCGCCCACTGAAGCTTTCTTT
v_call: TRBV4-1; d_call: TRBD1; j_call: TRBJ1-3; cdr3_length: 16; clone_size: .; cdr3_aa: CASSHFPGQGGNTIYF; cdr3_nt: TGCGCCAGCAGCCACTTCCCGGGACAGGGAGGAAACACCATATATTTT
v_call: TRBV20-1; d_call: .; j_call: TRBJ1-2; cdr3_length: 11; clone_size: .; cdr3_aa: CSAEEGLGYTF; cdr3_nt: TGCAGTGCCGAGGAGGGGTTAGGCTACACCTTC
v_call: TRBV7-8; d_call: TRBD2; j_call: TRBJ2-3; cdr3_length: 14; clone_size: .; cdr3_aa: CASSLLAGLDTQYF; cdr3_nt: TGTGCCAGCAGCTTGCTAGCGGGGTTGGATACGCAGTATTTT
v_call: TRBV11-2; d_call: .; j_call: TRBJ2-2; cdr3_length: 14; clone_size: .; cdr3_aa: CASSLGGSTGELFF; cdr3_nt: TGTGCCAGCAGCTTAGGGGGGAGCACCGGGGAGCTGTTTTTT
v_call: TRBV30; d_call: .; j_call: TRBJ1-1; cdr3_length: 15; clone_size: .; cdr3_aa: CAWGVQAYLNTEAFF; cdr3_nt: TGTGCCTGGGGGGTACAGGCTTATTTGAACACTGAAGCTTTCTTT
v_call: TRBV6-5; d_call: .; j_call: TRBJ2-1; cdr3_length: 14; clone_size: .; cdr3_aa: CATKRRVFGNEQFF; cdr3_nt: TGTGCCACCAAACGCAGGGTATTCGGCAATGAGCAGTTCTTC
v_call: TRBV29-1; d_call: TRBD2; j_call: TRBJ2-1; cdr3_length: 16; clone_size: .; cdr3_aa: CSVEVMAGGPNNEQFF; cdr3_nt: TGCAGCGTTGAAGTGATGGCGGGAGGGCCAAATAATGAGCAGTTCTTC
v_call: TRBV15; d_call: .; j_call: TRBJ1-1; cdr3_length: 14; clone_size: .; cdr3_aa: CATSTGGGNTEAFF; cdr3_nt: TGTGCCACCAGCACGGGCGGGGGGAACACTGAAGCTTTCTTT
v_call: TRBV6-8; d_call: TRBD1; j_call: TRBJ2-7; cdr3_length: 14; clone_size: .; cdr3_aa: CASSYPAGGSEQYF; cdr3_nt: TGTGCCAGCAGTTACCCGGCAGGGGGCTCCGAGCAGTACTTC
v_call: TRBV2; d_call: .; j_call: TRBJ1-2; cdr3_length: 16; clone_size: .; cdr3_aa: CASRAEPGQINYGYTF; cdr3_nt: TGTGCCAGCAGAGCTGAGCCGGGACAAATTAACTATGGCTACACCTTC
v_call: TRBV3-1/TRBV3-2; d_call: .; j_call: TRBJ2-1; cdr3_length: 15; clone_size: .; cdr3_aa: CASSQMDSGYNEQFF; cdr3_nt: TGTGCCAGCAGCCAAATGGACTCGGGGTACAATGAGCAGTTCTTC
v_call: TRBV27; d_call: TRBD1; j_call: TRBJ2-7; cdr3_length: 15; clone_size: .; cdr3_aa: CASSLSGTGVNEQYF; cdr3_nt: TGTGCCAGCAGTTTGAGTGGGACAGGGGTCAACGAGCAGTACTTC
v_call: TRBV2; d_call: TRBD1; j_call: TRBJ2-5; cdr3_length: 13; clone_size: .; cdr3_aa: CASSRDSQETQYF; cdr3_nt: TGTGCCAGCAGCCGGGACAGCCAAGAGACCCAGTACTTC
v_call: TRBV6-4; d_call: TRBD2; j_call: TRBJ2-3; cdr3_length: 16; clone_size: .; cdr3_aa: CASRVRLAGDTDTQYF; cdr3_nt: TGTGCCAGCAGGGTCCGACTAGCGGGGGACACAGATACGCAGTATTTT
v_call: TRBV6-6; d_call: .; j_call: TRBJ1-3; cdr3_length: 14; clone_size: .; cdr3_aa: CASSYARDQNTIYF; cdr3_nt: TGTGCCAGCAGTTACGCCAGGGACCAAAACACCATATATTTT
v_call: TRBV6-5; d_call: .; j_call: TRBJ2-1; cdr3_length: 15; clone_size: .; cdr3_aa: CASSVGPYSYNEQFF; cdr3_nt: TGTGCCAGCAGCGTGGGACCATACTCCTACAATGAGCAGTTCTTC
v_call: TRBV7-7; d_call: TRBD2; j_call: TRBJ2-1; cdr3_length: 14; clone_size: .; cdr3_aa: CASSLAGLEREQFF; cdr3_nt: TGTGCTAGCAGCCTAGCGGGGTTAGAGCGTGAGCAGTTCTTC
v_call: TRBV30; d_call: .; j_call: TRBJ2-5; cdr3_length: 14; clone_size: .; cdr3_aa: CAWNAGGGGKTQYF; cdr3_nt: TGTGCCTGGAATGCGGGTGGGGGCGGTAAGACCCAGTACTTC
v_call: TRBV30; d_call: .; j_call: TRBJ2-1; cdr3_length: 14; clone_size: .; cdr3_aa: CAWSGARRGNEQFF; cdr3_nt: TGTGCCTGGAGTGGGGCCAGGAGGGGGAATGAGCAGTTCTTC
v_call: TRBV19; d_call: .; j_call: TRBJ1-1; cdr3_length: 13; clone_size: .; cdr3_aa: CASSIDRGTEAFF; cdr3_nt: TGTGCCAGTAGTATAGACAGGGGCACTGAAGCTTTCTTT
v_call: TRBV5-1; d_call: .; j_call: TRBJ2-7; cdr3_length: 14; clone_size: .; cdr3_aa: CASSLPEGVDEQYF; cdr3_nt: TGCGCCAGCAGCTTACCCGAGGGGGTTGACGAGCAGTACTTC
v_call: TRBV19; d_call: TRBD1; j_call: TRBJ1-1; cdr3_length: 16; clone_size: .; cdr3_aa: CASKDRVRGMNTEAFF; cdr3_nt: TGTGCCAGTAAAGACAGGGTAAGAGGCATGAACACTGAAGCTTTCTTT
v_call: TRBV2; d_call: TRBD1; j_call: TRBJ1-4; cdr3_length: 14; clone_size: .; cdr3_aa: CASSWNRGLEKLFF; cdr3_nt: TGTGCCAGCAGTTGGAACAGGGGGCTTGAAAAACTGTTTTTT
v_call: TRBV5-6; d_call: .; j_call: TRBJ2-2; cdr3_length: 16; clone_size: .; cdr3_aa: CASSLGVGLATGELFF; cdr3_nt: TGTGCCAGCAGCTTGGGAGTAGGGTTGGCCACCGGGGAGCTGTTTTTT
v_call: TRBV5-1; d_call: .; j_call: TRBJ2-7; cdr3_length: 13; clone_size: .; cdr3_aa: CASSPQSSYEQYF; cdr3_nt: TGCGCCAGCAGCCCCCAGAGCTCCTACGAGCAGTACTTC
v_call: TRBV11-3; d_call: TRBD1; j_call: TRBJ1-4; cdr3_length: 16; clone_size: .; cdr3_aa: CASSLGTVTTNEKLFF; cdr3_nt: TGTGCCAGCAGCTTGGGGACAGTCACAACTAATGAAAAACTGTTTTTT
v_call: TRBV7-8; d_call: .; j_call: TRBJ2-7; cdr3_length: 15; clone_size: .; cdr3_aa: CASSPGRPPSYEQYF; cdr3_nt: TGTGCCAGCAGCCCCGGACGGCCTCCCTCCTACGAGCAGTACTTC
v_call: TRBV3-1/TRBV3-2; d_call: .; j_call: TRBJ1-4; cdr3_length: 14; clone_size: once; cdr3_aa: CASSQDIQNEKLFF; cdr3_nt: TGTGCCAGCAGCCAAGACATACAGAATGAAAAACTGTTTTTT
v_call: TRBV3-1/TRBV3-2; d_call: TRBD1; j_call: TRBJ1-2; cdr3_length: 16; clone_size: .; cdr3_aa: CASSLSRDRFNYGYTF; cdr3_nt: TGTGCCAGCAGCCTATCGCGGGACAGGTTTAACTATGGCTACACCTTC
v_call: TRBV7-3; d_call: TRBD2; j_call: TRBJ2-3; cdr3_length: 13; clone_size: .; cdr3_aa: CASSPGGIAGQYF; cdr3_nt: TGTGCCAGCAGCCCCGGGGGGATCGCGGGGCAGTATTTT
v_call: TRBV19; d_call: TRBD2; j_call: TRBJ2-1; cdr3_length: 20; clone_size: .; cdr3_aa: CASSIIFGLAGGPSYNEQFF; cdr3_nt: TGTGCCAGTAGTATAATTTTCGGGCTAGCGGGAGGGCCCTCCTACAATGAGCAGTTCTTC
v_call: TRBV7-9; d_call: TRBD2; j_call: TRBJ2-3; cdr3_length: 15; clone_size: .; cdr3_aa: CASSDLAGVLDTQYF; cdr3_nt: TGTGCCAGCAGCGATCTAGCGGGGGTACTGGATACGCAGTATTTT
v_call: TRBV7-2; d_call: .; j_call: TRBJ1-1; cdr3_length: 15; clone_size: once; cdr3_aa: CASSSSHDRNTEAFF; cdr3_nt: TGTGCCAGCAGCTCCAGCCACGACAGGAACACTGAAGCTTTCTTT
v_call: TRBV2; d_call: .; j_call: TRBJ1-1; cdr3_length: 12; clone_size: .; cdr3_aa: CASSPARREAFF; cdr3_nt: TGTGCCAGCAGTCCAGCGAGGAGAGAAGCTTTCTTT
v_call: TRBV28; d_call: .; j_call: TRBJ1-1; cdr3_length: 14; clone_size: few; cdr3_aa: CASREQGVNTEAFF; cdr3_nt: TGTGCCAGCAGAGAACAGGGAGTCAACACTGAAGCTTTCTTT
v_call: TRBV11-2; d_call: .; j_call: TRBJ2-3; cdr3_length: 13; clone_size: .; cdr3_aa: CASSLGGTDTQYF; cdr3_nt: TGTGCCAGCAGCTTAGGGGGCACAGATACGCAGTATTTT
v_call: TRBV24-1; d_call: .; j_call: TRBJ1-2; cdr3_length: 11; clone_size: .; cdr3_aa: CATEGPYGYTF; cdr3_nt: TGTGCCACCGAAGGGCCCTATGGCTACACCTTC
v_call: TRBV27; d_call: TRBD1; j_call: TRBJ2-1; cdr3_length: 14; clone_size: .; cdr3_aa: CASSDRGRGNEQFF; cdr3_nt: TGTGCCAGCTCAGACAGGGGGAGGGGCAATGAGCAGTTCTTC
v_call: TRBV30; d_call: .; j_call: TRBJ1-2; cdr3_length: 12; clone_size: .; cdr3_aa: CAWSVGGYGYTF; cdr3_nt: TGTGCCTGGAGTGTAGGCGGGTATGGCTACACCTTC
v_call: TRBV7-9; d_call: .; j_call: TRBJ1-1; cdr3_length: 12; clone_size: .; cdr3_aa: CASSYRNTEAFF; cdr3_nt: TGTGCCAGCAGCTACAGGAACACTGAAGCTTTCTTT
v_call: TRBV6-5; d_call: TRBD2; j_call: TRBJ2-1; cdr3_length: 15; clone_size: .; cdr3_aa: CASSYSGGGTHEQFF; cdr3_nt: TGTGCCAGCAGTTACTCTGGCGGGGGGACCCATGAGCAGTTCTTC
v_call: TRBV15; d_call: .; j_call: TRBJ1-1; cdr3_length: 13; clone_size: few; cdr3_aa: CATSRDLRGEAFF; cdr3_nt: TGTGCCACCAGCAGAGATTTGAGGGGAGAAGCTTTCTTT
v_call: TRBV24-1; d_call: .; j_call: TRBJ1-2; cdr3_length: 14; clone_size: .; cdr3_aa: CATSDLGRNYGYTF; cdr3_nt: TGTGCCACCAGTGATTTGGGCAGAAACTATGGCTACACCTTC
v_call: TRBV30; d_call: TRBD1; j_call: TRBJ2-1; cdr3_length: 15; clone_size: .; cdr3_aa: CAWSLGQGVYNEQFF; cdr3_nt: TGTGCCTGGAGTCTTGGACAGGGAGTCTACAATGAGCAGTTCTTC
v_call: TRBV6-5; d_call: .; j_call: TRBJ1-1; cdr3_length: 12; clone_size: .; cdr3_aa: CASRNLGSEAFF; cdr3_nt: TGTGCCAGCAGAAACCTAGGGTCGGAAGCTTTCTTT
v_call: TRBV19; d_call: .; j_call: TRBJ2-5; cdr3_length: 13; clone_size: .; cdr3_aa: CASSMYRQETQYF; cdr3_nt: TGTGCCAGTAGTATGTACAGACAAGAGACCCAGTACTTC
v_call: TRBV4-1; d_call: .; j_call: TRBJ2-1; cdr3_length: 15; clone_size: .; cdr3_aa: CASIIFLGSGNEQFF; cdr3_nt: TGCGCCAGCATAATCTTCTTGGGCAGCGGCAATGAGCAGTTCTTC
v_call: TRBV6-5; d_call: TRBD1; j_call: TRBJ1-1; cdr3_length: 15; clone_size: once; cdr3_aa: CASSPDRVGNTEAFF; cdr3_nt: TGTGCCAGCAGTCCCGACAGGGTGGGGAACACTGAAGCTTTCTTT
v_call: TRBV27; d_call: .; j_call: TRBJ2-5; cdr3_length: 15; clone_size: .; cdr3_aa: CASSLSQEGQETQYF; cdr3_nt: TGTGCCAGCAGTCTTTCACAGGAAGGCCAAGAGACCCAGTACTTC
v_call: TRBV6-5; d_call: .; j_call: TRBJ2-7; cdr3_length: 13; clone_size: .; cdr3_aa: CASSFGGAYEQYF; cdr3_nt: TGTGCCAGCAGTTTTGGCGGTGCCTACGAGCAGTACTTC
v_call: TRBV6-5; d_call: .; j_call: TRBJ1-1; cdr3_length: 13; clone_size: .; cdr3_aa: CASTRKEGSEAFF; cdr3_nt: TGTGCCAGCACCAGAAAGGAGGGGTCGGAGGCTTTCTTT
v_call: TRBV5-1; d_call: .; j_call: TRBJ2-7; cdr3_length: 16; clone_size: .; cdr3_aa: CASSLEGLGRVDEQYF; cdr3_nt: TGCGCCAGCAGCTTGGAAGGATTGGGGCGTGTCGACGAGCAGTACTTC
v_call: TRBV27; d_call: .; j_call: TRBJ2-6; cdr3_length: 13; clone_size: few; cdr3_aa: CASSLSGANVLTF; cdr3_nt: TGTGCCAGCAGTCTCTCTGGGGCCAACGTCCTGACTTTC
v_call: TRBV15; d_call: TRBD2; j_call: TRBJ2-7; cdr3_length: 15; clone_size: .; cdr3_aa: CATSSLAGNLYEQYF; cdr3_nt: TGTGCCACCAGCAGTCTAGCGGGAAACCTTTACGAGCAGTACTTC
v_call: TRBV11-2; d_call: .; j_call: TRBJ2-7; cdr3_length: 13; clone_size: once; cdr3_aa: CASSFDIVSEQYF; cdr3_nt: TGTGCCAGCAGCTTTGATATAGTATCCGAGCAGTACTTC
v_call: TRBV27; d_call: TRBD2; j_call: TRBJ2-7; cdr3_length: 16; clone_size: .; cdr3_aa: CASSPWTSGGAYEQYF; cdr3_nt: TGTGCCAGCAGTCCCTGGACTAGCGGGGGGGCTTACGAGCAGTACTTC
v_call: TRBV28; d_call: TRBD1; j_call: TRBJ1-1; cdr3_length: 16; clone_size: .; cdr3_aa: CASNVPGQGRNTEAFF; cdr3_nt: TGTGCCAGCAACGTCCCGGGACAGGGGAGGAACACTGAAGCTTTCTTT
v_call: TRBV13; d_call: .; j_call: TRBJ2-5; cdr3_length: 13; clone_size: .; cdr3_aa: CASSLGGEETQYF; cdr3_nt: TGTGCCAGCAGCTTAGGTGGGGAAGAGACCCAGTACTTC